This T cell receptor (beta chain) was observed in a study of blood T cell repertoires in COVID-19 (dated by TCRdb to between 2020 and 2021). About the full investigation: Samples from collaborators originated in the United States, Italy and Spain and spanned both the acute and convalescent phases of COVID-19. The sample metadata nearly always contained a de-identified subject ID, COVID-19 status, age in years and sex. Samples were obtained from the ongoing ImmuneRACE study (first 160 participants) and from some 1,300 subjects provided by 6 global collaborators. The material from the prospective study consisted of cDNA or gDNA derived from T cells, B-cell-depleted T cells, or PBMCs. The dataset comprised deeply sampled blood TCRbeta repertoires from subjects exposed to, actively infected with, or recovered from COVID-19. The repertoires were made available in a free public database intended to serve as a resource for research on the immune response to SARS-CoV-2. HLA class I and class II types, where available, came from metadata supplied by the sample provider rather than from assay-based typing. The paper's findings and limits, for the study overall: The amount of clinical and demographic metadata varied by source and participant and was provided uncurated.

Whole blood was collected in K2EDTA tubes by collaborating institutions according to the institutions' own protocols. For TCRbeta analysis, collaborators shipped samples in one of three forms: frozen whole blood, isolated PBMCs, or DNA extracted from either of those sample types. The immunoSEQ Assay, a bias-controlled multiplex PCR, was used to amplify TCRbeta CDR3 regions from genomic DNA. The published analysis was carried out like this. Nucleated cell counts per sample were estimated from amplification of reference gene primers within the assay. Sequence reads were collapsed and filtered to measure the absolute abundance of every unique TCRbeta CDR3 rearrangement. For each sample, productive Simpson clonality was calculated as the square root of Simpson's diversity index across productive rearrangements. Here the immuneACCESS table is served through TCRdb, limited to in-frame sequences with V and J called. Missing clones are a known gap in these copies; in checked studies unresolved V genes cover under half, and the rest lacks a known reason. The V and J calls and clone size are taken from that table; D and trimming were inferred from the DNA. The sample has some 99,000 clones on record, about 85% of them singletons. Of the sample, roughly 10% falls within the top ten clones.

This clone turned up a few times. This clone's antigen is unknown. Per-base quality was not reported, and no clone a single base away is much larger than it. This clonotype was sampled from a woman aged 80 or older with acute or convalescent COVID-19. The specimen sequenced was peripheral blood.

The nucleotide sequence reads TGTGCCAGCAGCCAGGCGGAGCCCCCTAACTATGGCTACACCTTC. This encodes CASSQAEPPNYGYTF. In this chain, TRBV3-1 (or the pseudogene TRBV3-2) is recombined with TRBJ1-2, with the D gene not confidently named. The CDR3 covers 15 residues, taking in both the cysteine and the phenylalanine. Of the read, only the CDR3 DNA is kept; its 45 bases are in frame from base 1. Trimming takes 3 bases from V and 0 bases from J, and the germline ends sit 11 bases apart. CDR1 and CDR2 (LGHDT, YNNKEL) derive from the germline V gene (reference sequence).